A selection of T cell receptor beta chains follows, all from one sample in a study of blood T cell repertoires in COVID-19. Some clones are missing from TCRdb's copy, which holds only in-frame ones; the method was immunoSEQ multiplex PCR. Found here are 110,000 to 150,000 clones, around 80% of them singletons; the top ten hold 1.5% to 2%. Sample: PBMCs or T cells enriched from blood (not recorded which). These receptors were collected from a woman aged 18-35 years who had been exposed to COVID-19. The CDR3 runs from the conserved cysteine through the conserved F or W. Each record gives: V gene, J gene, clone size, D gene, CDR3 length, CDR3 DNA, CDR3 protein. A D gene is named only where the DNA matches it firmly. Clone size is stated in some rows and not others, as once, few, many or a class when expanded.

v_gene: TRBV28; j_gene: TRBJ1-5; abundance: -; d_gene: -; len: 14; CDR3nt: TGTGCCAGCACCCGCCGGGGGAGCAATCAGCCCCAGCATTTT; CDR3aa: CASTRRGSNQPQHF
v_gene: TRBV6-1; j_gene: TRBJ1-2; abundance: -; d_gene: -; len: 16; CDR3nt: TGTGCCAGCAGTGATGGGCCGATTCAGAAACCATATGGCTACACCTTC; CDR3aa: CASSDGPIQKPYGYTF
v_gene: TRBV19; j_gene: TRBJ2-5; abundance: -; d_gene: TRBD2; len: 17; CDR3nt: TGTGCCAGTACCTCGGGGGCTAGCGGGAGGGCCGGGGAGACCCAGTACTTC; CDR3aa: CASTSGASGRAGETQYF
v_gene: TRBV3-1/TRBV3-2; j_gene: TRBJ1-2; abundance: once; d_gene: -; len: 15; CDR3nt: TGTGCCAGCAGCCAAGATAGGAGCCGCGGCTATGGCTACACCTTC; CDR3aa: CASSQDRSRGYGYTF
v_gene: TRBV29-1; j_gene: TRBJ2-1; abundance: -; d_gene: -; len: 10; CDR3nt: TGCAGCGGGGGGGGGCGTGAGCAGTTCTTC; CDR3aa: CSGGGREQFF
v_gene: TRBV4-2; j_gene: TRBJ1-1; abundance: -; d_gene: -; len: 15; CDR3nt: TGTGCCAGCAGCCAAGATCTGTCCGGGAACACTGAAGCTTTCTTT; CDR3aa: CASSQDLSGNTEAFF
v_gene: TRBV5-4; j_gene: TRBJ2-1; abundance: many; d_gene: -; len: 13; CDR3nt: TGTGCCAGCAGCCGACAAGGTGGCGATGAGCAGTTCTTC; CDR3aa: CASSRQGGDEQFF
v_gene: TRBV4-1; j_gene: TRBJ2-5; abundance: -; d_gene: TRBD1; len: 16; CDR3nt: TGCGCCAGCAGCCAGTGGCCCAGGGGGCGCGGGGAGACCCAGTACTTC; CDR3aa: CASSQWPRGRGETQYF
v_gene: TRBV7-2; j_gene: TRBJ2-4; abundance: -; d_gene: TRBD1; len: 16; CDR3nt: TGTGCCAGCAGCCCCAGACAGGGGATAGCCAAAAACATTCAGTACTTC; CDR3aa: CASSPRQGIAKNIQYF
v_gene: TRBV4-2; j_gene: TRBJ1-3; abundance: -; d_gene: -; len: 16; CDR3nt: TGTGCCAGCAGCCAAGAACAGTCCCCCTCTGGAAACACCATATATTTT; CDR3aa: CASSQEQSPSGNTIYF
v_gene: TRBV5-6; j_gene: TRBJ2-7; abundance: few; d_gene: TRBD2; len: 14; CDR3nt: TGTGCCAGCAGCTTGGGACTAGCGGGAGGCGAGCAGTACTTC; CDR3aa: CASSLGLAGGEQYF
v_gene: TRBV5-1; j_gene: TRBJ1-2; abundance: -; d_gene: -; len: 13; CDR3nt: TGCGCCAGCAGCCCTAGAATAGACTATGGCTACACCTTC; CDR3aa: CASSPRIDYGYTF
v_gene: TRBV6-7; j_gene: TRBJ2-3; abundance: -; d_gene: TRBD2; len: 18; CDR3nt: TGTGCCAGCAGCCAACACAACCTAGCGGGAGGGATCACAGATACGCAGTATTTT; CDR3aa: CASSQHNLAGGITDTQYF
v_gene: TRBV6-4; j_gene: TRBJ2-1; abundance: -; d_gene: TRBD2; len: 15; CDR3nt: TGTGCCAGCAGTGAGAAGGGGACTAGCGTCGATGAGCAGTTCTTC; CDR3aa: CASSEKGTSVDEQFF
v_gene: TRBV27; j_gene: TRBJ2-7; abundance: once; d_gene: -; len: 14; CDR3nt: TGTGCCAGCAGCTTTTCTCGGGACTCCTACGAGCAGTACTTC; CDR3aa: CASSFSRDSYEQYF
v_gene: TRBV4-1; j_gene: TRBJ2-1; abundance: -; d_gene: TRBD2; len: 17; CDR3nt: TGCGCCAGCAGCCAAGATAGCGGGACTCCCTACCGCAATGAGCAGTTCTTC; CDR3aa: CASSQDSGTPYRNEQFF
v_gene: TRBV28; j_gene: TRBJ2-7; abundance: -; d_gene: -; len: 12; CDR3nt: TGTGCCAGCAGTTCCCCCGCCTACGAGCAGTACTTC; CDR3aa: CASSSPAYEQYF
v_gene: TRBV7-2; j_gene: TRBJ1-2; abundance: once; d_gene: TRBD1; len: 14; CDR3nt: TGTGCCAGCAGCCTAGGGACAGGGCCCTATGGCTACACCTTC; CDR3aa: CASSLGTGPYGYTF
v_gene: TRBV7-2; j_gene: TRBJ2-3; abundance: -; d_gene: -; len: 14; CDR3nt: TGTGCCAGCAGCTTCCCTGGCAGCACAGATACGCAGTATTTT; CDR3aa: CASSFPGSTDTQYF
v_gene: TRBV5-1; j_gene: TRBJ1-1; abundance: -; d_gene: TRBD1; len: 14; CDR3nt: TGCGCCAGCAGCTTGGTAGGGACAGGGGGGTATGCTTTCTTT; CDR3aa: CASSLVGTGGYAFF
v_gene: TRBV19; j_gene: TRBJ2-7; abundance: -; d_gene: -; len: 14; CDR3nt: TGTGCCAGTAGTATGTTGACAGGCCACTACGAGCAGTACTTC; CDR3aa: CASSMLTGHYEQYF
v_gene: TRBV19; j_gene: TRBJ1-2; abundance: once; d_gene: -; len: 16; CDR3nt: TGTGCCAGTAGTATCCTCCGGGAGTCAGCTAAATATGGCTACACCTTC; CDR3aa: CASSILRESAKYGYTF
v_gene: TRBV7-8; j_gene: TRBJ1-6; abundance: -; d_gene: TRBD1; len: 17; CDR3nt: TGTGCCAGCAGCGCGGCGTTCAGGACAGGGTGGAATTCACCCCTCCACTTT; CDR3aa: CASSAAFRTGWNSPLHF
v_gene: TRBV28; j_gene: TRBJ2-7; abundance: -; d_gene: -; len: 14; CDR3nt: TGTGCCAGCAGTTTTACGACTAGACTTTTGGGGCAGTACTTC; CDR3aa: CASSFTTRLLGQYF
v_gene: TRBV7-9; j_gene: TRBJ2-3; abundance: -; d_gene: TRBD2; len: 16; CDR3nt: TGTGCCAGCAGCATCCGCCTAGCGGGAGGCCCAGATACGCAGTATTTT; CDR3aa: CASSIRLAGGPDTQYF
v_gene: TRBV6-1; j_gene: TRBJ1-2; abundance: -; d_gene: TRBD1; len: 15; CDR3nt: TGTGCCACTATGGGACAGGGAATCGCCTCCTATGGCTACACCTTC; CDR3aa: CATMGQGIASYGYTF
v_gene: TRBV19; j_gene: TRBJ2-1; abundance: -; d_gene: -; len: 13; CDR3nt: TGTGCCAGTAGGGACTGGTCCTACAATGAGCAGTTCTTC; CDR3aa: CASRDWSYNEQFF
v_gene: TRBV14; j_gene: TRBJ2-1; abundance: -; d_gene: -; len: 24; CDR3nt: TGTGCCAGCAGCCATCCCCGGGACAGGGAAAATAGCGGGAAACAAAACCCCTTTTACAATGAGCAGTTCTTC; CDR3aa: CASSHPRDRENSGKQNPFYNEQFF
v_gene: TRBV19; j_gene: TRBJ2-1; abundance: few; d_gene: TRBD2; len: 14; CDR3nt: TGTGCCACCTCTCCTAGCGGGGGATACAATGAGCAGTTCTTC; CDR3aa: CATSPSGGYNEQFF
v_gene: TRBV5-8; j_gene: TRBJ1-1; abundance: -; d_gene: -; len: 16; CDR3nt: TGTGCCAGCAGCCGCCGCGGGAGGGGGGTCTGGGCTGAAGCTTTCTTT; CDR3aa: CASSRRGRGVWAEAFF
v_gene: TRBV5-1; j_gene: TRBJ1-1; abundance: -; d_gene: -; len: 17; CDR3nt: TGCGCCAGCAGCTCCCACAAAGAACAGTATATGAACACTGAAGCTTTCTTT; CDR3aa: CASSSHKEQYMNTEAFF
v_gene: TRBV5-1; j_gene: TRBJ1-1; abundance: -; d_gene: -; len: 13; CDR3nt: TGCGCCAGCAGCTTGTATTCCGACACTGAAGCTTTCTTT; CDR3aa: CASSLYSDTEAFF
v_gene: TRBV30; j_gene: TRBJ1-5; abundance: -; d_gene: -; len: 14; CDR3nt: TGTGCCTGGGCCTCGGGGTATAGCAATCAGCCCCAGCATTTT; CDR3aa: CAWASGYSNQPQHF
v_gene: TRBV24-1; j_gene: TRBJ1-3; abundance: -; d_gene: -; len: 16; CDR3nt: TGTGCCACCAGTGATAATAACGGGACAAGTGGAAACACCATATATTTT; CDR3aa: CATSDNNGTSGNTIYF
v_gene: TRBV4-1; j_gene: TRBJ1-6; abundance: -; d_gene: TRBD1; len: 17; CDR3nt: TGCGCCAGCAGCCCCAGACAGGGGCTTAGGGGGAATTCACCCCTCCACTTT; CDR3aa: CASSPRQGLRGNSPLHF
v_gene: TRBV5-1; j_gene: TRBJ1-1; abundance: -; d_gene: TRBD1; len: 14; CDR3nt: TGCGCCAGCAGCTCCGGGGACAGGAGATCTGAAGCTTTCTTT; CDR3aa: CASSSGDRRSEAFF
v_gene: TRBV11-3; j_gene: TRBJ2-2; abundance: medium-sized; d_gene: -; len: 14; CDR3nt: TGTGCCAGCAGCCCCAGGGGGAACACCGGGGAGCTGTTTTTT; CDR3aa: CASSPRGNTGELFF
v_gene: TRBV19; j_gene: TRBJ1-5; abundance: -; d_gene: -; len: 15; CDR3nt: TGTGCAACACAGCCGAGGGTGGGAAGCAATCAGCCCCAGCATTTT; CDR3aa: CATQPRVGSNQPQHF
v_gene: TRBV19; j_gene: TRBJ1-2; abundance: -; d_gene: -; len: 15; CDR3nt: TGTGCCAGTAGCGGGGGTTTCGGCCCTTTTTATGGCTACACCTTC; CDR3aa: CASSGGFGPFYGYTF
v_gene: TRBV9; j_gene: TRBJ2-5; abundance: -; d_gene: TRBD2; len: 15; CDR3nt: TGTGCCAGCAGCGCCGGCGGGGGATTCCAAGAGACCCAGTACTTC; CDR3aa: CASSAGGGFQETQYF
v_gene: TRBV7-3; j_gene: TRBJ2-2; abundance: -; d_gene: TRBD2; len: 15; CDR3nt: TGTGCCAGCAGCTTAGCGGGAGGGATCACCGGGGAGCTGTTTTTT; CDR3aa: CASSLAGGITGELFF
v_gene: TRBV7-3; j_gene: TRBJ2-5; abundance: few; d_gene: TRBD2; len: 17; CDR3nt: TGTGCCAGCAGCCCACGTGGAGCGGGAGGGCCGGGAGAGACCCAGTACTTC; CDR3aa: CASSPRGAGGPGETQYF
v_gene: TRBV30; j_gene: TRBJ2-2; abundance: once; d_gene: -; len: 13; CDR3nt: TGTGCCTGGAGTGGGCAGGACACGGGGGAGCTGTTTTTT; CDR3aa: CAWSGQDTGELFF
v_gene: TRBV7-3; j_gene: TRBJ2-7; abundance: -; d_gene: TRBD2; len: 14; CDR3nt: TGTGCCAGCAGCCAATCTAGCGGGAGCTACGAGCAGTACTTC; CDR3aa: CASSQSSGSYEQYF
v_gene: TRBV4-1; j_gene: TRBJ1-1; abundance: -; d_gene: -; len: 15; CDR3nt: TGCGCCAGCAGCCAAGACAGAACAGGGAACACTGAAGCTTTCTTT; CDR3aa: CASSQDRTGNTEAFF
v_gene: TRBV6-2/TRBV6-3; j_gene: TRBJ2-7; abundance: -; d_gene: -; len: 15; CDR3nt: TGTGCCAGCAGTCCACCCCCACGGACAGCCTACGAGCAGTACTTC; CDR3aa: CASSPPPRTAYEQYF
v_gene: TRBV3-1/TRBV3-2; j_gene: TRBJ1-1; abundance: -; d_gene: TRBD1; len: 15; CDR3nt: TGTGCCAGCAGCCCGTACAGGACAGGGGGCACTGAAGCTTTCTTT; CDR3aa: CASSPYRTGGTEAFF
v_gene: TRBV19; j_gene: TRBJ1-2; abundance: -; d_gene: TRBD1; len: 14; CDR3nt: TGTGCCAGTAGTACTACGGACAGGGCTGGCGGCTACACCTTC; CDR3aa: CASSTTDRAGGYTF
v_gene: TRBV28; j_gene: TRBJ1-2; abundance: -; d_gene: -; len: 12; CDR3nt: TGTGCCAGCAGATATGAAGGGGGAGGCTACACCTTC; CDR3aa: CASRYEGGGYTF
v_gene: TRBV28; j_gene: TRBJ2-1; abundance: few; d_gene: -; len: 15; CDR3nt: TGTGCCAGCAGTTTCACGGGTGTCTCCTACAATGAGCAGTTCTTC; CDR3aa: CASSFTGVSYNEQFF
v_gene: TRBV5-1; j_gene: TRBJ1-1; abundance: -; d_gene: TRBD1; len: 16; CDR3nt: TGCGCCAGCAGCGAAGGACAGGGTGGTTGGCACACTGAAGCTTTCTTT; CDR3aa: CASSEGQGGWHTEAFF
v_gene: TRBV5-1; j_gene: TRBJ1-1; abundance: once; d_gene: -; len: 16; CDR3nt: TGCGCCAGCAGCTTGGAAGGTGGCAGGGGTTACACTGAAGCTTTCTTT; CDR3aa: CASSLEGGRGYTEAFF
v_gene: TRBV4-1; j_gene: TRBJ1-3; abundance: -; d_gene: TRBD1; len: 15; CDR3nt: TGCGCCAGCAGCCAAGGGACAGGCTCTGGAAACACCATATATTTT; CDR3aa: CASSQGTGSGNTIYF
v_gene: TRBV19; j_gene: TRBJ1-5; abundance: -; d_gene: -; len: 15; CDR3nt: TGTGCCAGTAGTATGCGGGGGGCCCCCAATCAGCCCCAGCATTTT; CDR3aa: CASSMRGAPNQPQHF